This T cell receptor beta chain is from a study of T cell responses to AZD1222 COVID-19 vaccine. Study summary: Pooling was applied to second doses at about 4 or about 12 weeks.

Worth noting for this clone: Its target is unknown.

The CDR3 is 16 residues long. The germline V gene has CDR1 SGHTA and CDR2 FQGNSA. The V and J ends lost 5 bases and 4 bases respectively, with 20 bases between them. The assay was immunoSEQ multiplex PCR, and TCRdb's table has in-frame clones only and misses some. This sample has approximately 150,000 clones, with 94% found just once. Study conclusions and caveats: Just a handful of people given AZD1222 tested seropositive at baseline. Donors were largely white British and mainly female; clonal diversity was possibly underestimated. Regions left unmutated in variants are reportedly the target of nearly half of spike-specific TCRs.

The specimen comprised peripheral blood, sampled on day 0 of AZD1222 vaccination. The J gene is TRBJ1-2, the V gene TRBV7-2; a possible D gene is TRBD1 (6 bases). The sequence was collected from an adult in good health. The CDR3 sequence: CASSLGGSRSFYGYTF. CDR3 nucleotide sequence: TGTGCCAGCAGCCTAGGGGGGTCCCGGTCCTTCTATGGCTACACCTTC.